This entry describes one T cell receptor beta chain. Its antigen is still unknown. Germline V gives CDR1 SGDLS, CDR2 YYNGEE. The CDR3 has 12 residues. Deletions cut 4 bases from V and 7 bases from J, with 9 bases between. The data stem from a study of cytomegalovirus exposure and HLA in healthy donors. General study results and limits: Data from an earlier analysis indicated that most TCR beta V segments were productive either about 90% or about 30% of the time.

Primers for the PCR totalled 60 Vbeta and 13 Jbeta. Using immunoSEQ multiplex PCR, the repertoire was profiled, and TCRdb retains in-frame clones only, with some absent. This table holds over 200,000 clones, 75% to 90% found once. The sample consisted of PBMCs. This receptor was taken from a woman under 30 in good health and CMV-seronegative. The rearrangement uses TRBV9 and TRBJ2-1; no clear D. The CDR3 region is CASSFTENEQFF. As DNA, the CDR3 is TGTGCCAGCAGCTTTACAGAAAATGAGCAGTTCTTC.